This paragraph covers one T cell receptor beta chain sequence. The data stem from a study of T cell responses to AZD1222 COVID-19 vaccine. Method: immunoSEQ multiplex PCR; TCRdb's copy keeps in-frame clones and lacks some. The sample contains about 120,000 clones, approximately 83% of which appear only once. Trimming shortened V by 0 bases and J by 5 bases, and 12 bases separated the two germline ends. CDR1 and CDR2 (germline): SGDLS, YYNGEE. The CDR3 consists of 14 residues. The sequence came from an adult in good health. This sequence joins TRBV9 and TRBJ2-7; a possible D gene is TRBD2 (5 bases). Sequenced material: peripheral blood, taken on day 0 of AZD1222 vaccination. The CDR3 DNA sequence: TGTGCCAGCAGCGTAGGGGGTTGGGGAGACGAGCAGTACTTC. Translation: CASSVGGWGDEQYF.